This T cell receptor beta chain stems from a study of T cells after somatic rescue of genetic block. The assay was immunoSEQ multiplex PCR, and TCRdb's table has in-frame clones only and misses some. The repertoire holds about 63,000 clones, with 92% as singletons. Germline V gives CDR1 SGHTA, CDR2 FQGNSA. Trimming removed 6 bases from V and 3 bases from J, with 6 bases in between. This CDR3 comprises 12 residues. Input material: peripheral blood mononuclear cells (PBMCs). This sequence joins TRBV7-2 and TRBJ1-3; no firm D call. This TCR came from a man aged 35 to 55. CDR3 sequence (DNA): TGTGCCAGCAGTGGGTATGGAAACACCATATATTTT. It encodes CASSGYGNTIYF. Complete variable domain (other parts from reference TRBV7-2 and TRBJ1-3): GAGVSQSPSNKVTEKGKDVELRCDPISGHTALYWYRQSLGQGLEFLIYFQGNSAPDKSGLPSDRFSAERTGGSVSTLTIQRTQQEDSAVYLCASSGYGNTIYFGEGSWLTVV.